One TCR beta chain is described in this entry. Its binding antigen is unknown. Per-base quality was not reported, and no clone a single base away is much larger than it. This entry belongs to a study of a mutant IDH1 vaccine in newly diagnosed glioma (dated by TCRdb to 2020 to 2023). Context from the whole study: Of the 32 patients who were treated, about 62% were male and approximately 40% were female, and the mean age was approximately 40 years. Prior to enrollment, standard therapy consisting of radiotherapy alone, temozolomide alone, or radiochemotherapy with temozolomide had been administered to patients, with the combination being received by most patients. Six visits were used for peripheral blood collection: V03 (baseline), V05, V07, V10, V12 and V13. Longitudinal TCRB deep sequencing was performed for approximately 24 treated patients wherever samples were available for exploratory analyses.

What the authors observed across the whole study: The authors stated that sample limitations prevented analyses of patient blood samples from being reproduced. Pseudoprogression seemed to be unrelated to changes in the top peripheral T cell clonotypes found by TCRB sequencing. Immune responses induced by the vaccine were seen in 90% to 95% of patients across multiple MHC alleles. Availability determined which PBMC samples were chosen for TCRB deep sequencing.

The library was made by the immunoSEQ multiplex PCR assay. The hsTCRB Kit was used according to the manufacturer's protocol to amplify rearranged TCR beta chain sequences. Sequencing of TCRB libraries was carried out on an Illumina MiSeq. From the authors' description of their analysis: The kit vendor's proprietary platform handled demultiplexing, trimming and gene mapping. In its TCRdb copy, this immuneACCESS table keeps in-frame sequences only and misses some clones. Where compared with another copy, unresolved V genes explain less than half of these, and the others have no known cause. V, J and clone size are those of that table, while D and trimming were read from the DNA. Present in this sample are 70,000 or so clones, around 80% of which were seen just once. Roughly 4.4% of the sample comes from the top ten. In the paper's terms, the time point label means: baseline, week 1 (first vaccination visit). Read against the paper, the sample's treatment or condition label means: pre-vaccination baseline after standard-of-care therapy. Donors had newly diagnosed WHO grade 3 or 4 IDH1-mutant astrocytomas with loss of nuclear ATRX. The samples were drawn from NOA16, a multicentre, single-arm, open-label phase I trial in Germany that tested a mutant IDH1 peptide vaccine in humans for the first time. Blood drawn at visit V03 was used as the baseline sample for immunogenicity testing. Genomic DNA for TCRB sequencing was extracted from EDTA blood using the DNeasy Blood and Tissue Kit.

The sequence was obtained from a woman aged 18-30 years with glioma. Some clones in this sample may be carry-over from other donors' samples. The material was peripheral blood mononuclear cells (PBMCs), obtained from a glioma patient treated with radiotherapy, temozolomide or both.

CDR3 protein: CATTWGAGELFF. The sequenced DNA is TGCGCCACGACCTGGGGAGCCGGGGAGCTGTTTTTT. This chain joins TRBV5-1 to TRBJ2-2; the D region possibly corresponds to TRBD2 (5 bases align). The CDR1 and CDR2 encoded by the germline V gene are SGHRS and YFSETQ. The CDR3 goes from the cysteine to the phenylalanine over 12 residues. The read is trimmed to its CDR3 DNA, 36 bases read in frame from base 1. Trimming removed 9 bases from V and 6 bases from J, leaving 12 bases between the germline ends.